The rows below give T cell receptor beta chains drawn from one sample of a study of cytomegalovirus exposure and HLA in healthy donors. The method was immunoSEQ multiplex PCR; TCRdb's version includes in-frame clones alone and lacks a portion of them. The sample comprises about 140,000 clones, approximately 84% of which are singletons, and about 1.5% rests with the top ten. The specimen was PBMCs. These TCRs come from a man under 40 in good health and CMV-seropositive. CDR3s include the opening cysteine and the closing phenylalanine or tryptophan. The order of the fields is J gene, D gene, clone size, V gene, CDR3 protein, CDR3 DNA. A D gene is named only where the DNA matches it firmly. The size of a clone is reported for some rows only, either as once, few or many, or as a class for expanded clones.

TRBJ2-1 | TRBD2 | few | TRBV19 | CASSSGVYNEQFF | TGTGCCAGTTCTAGCGGGGTCTACAATGAGCAGTTCTTC
TRBJ2-7 | NA | NA | TRBV6-6 | CASAGSYEQYF | TGTGCCAGCGCCGGTAGCTACGAGCAGTACTTC
TRBJ2-3 | TRBD2 | NA | TRBV5-1 | CASSLAGDVDTQYF | TGCGCCAGCAGCTTAGCGGGAGATGTAGATACGCAGTATTTT
TRBJ1-2 | TRBD1 | NA | TRBV7-2 | CASSLARDRLRGTF | TGTGCCAGCAGCTTAGCGCGGGACAGACTAAGAGGCACCTTC
TRBJ2-7 | NA | NA | TRBV5-1 | CASSPTDSEKQYF | TGCGCCAGCAGCCCGACGGACAGTGAAAAGCAGTACTTC
TRBJ2-3 | TRBD2 | NA | TRBV18 | CASSPWGGRASTQYF | TGTGCCAGCTCACCATGGGGCGGGAGGGCCTCTACGCAGTATTTT
TRBJ2-5 | NA | NA | TRBV28 | CASRRQGKETQYF | TGTGCCAGCCGCCGGCAGGGGAAAGAGACCCAGTACTTC
TRBJ2-7 | NA | NA | TRBV15 | CATSRDELAGYHEQYF | TGTGCCACCAGCAGAGATGAGCTGGCAGGGTACCACGAGCAGTACTTC
TRBJ1-5 | NA | few | TRBV25-1 | CASSPQGTEPQHF | TGTGCCAGCAGCCCCCAGGGAACGGAGCCCCAGCATTTT
TRBJ2-7 | TRBD2 | NA | TRBV27 | CASSRWTSPPGEQYF | TGTGCCAGCAGTAGATGGACTAGCCCGCCGGGTGAGCAGTACTTC
TRBJ2-3 | TRBD1 | NA | TRBV19 | CASSIDVGTGSTDTQYF | TGTGCCAGTAGTATAGATGTTGGGACAGGGAGCACAGATACGCAGTATTTT
TRBJ1-1 | NA | once | TRBV7-9 | CASSLAGNTEAFF | TGTGCCAGCAGCTTAGCGGGCAACACTGAAGCTTTCTTT
TRBJ2-7 | NA | NA | TRBV28 | CASSFRGRGDEQYF | TGTGCCAGCAGTTTTAGGGGGCGGGGTGACGAGCAGTACTTC
TRBJ2-2 | TRBD1 | NA | TRBV10-3 | CAISDGTGNTGELFF | TGTGCCATCAGTGATGGGACAGGGAACACCGGGGAGCTGTTTTTT
TRBJ2-1 | TRBD1 | NA | TRBV7-9 | CASSSRTGEGAEQFF | TGTGCCAGCAGCTCAAGGACAGGGGAAGGAGCTGAGCAGTTCTTC
TRBJ1-2 | NA | NA | TRBV2 | CASSESKLSNYGYTF | TGTGCCAGCAGTGAAAGTAAGCTATCTAACTATGGCTACACCTTC